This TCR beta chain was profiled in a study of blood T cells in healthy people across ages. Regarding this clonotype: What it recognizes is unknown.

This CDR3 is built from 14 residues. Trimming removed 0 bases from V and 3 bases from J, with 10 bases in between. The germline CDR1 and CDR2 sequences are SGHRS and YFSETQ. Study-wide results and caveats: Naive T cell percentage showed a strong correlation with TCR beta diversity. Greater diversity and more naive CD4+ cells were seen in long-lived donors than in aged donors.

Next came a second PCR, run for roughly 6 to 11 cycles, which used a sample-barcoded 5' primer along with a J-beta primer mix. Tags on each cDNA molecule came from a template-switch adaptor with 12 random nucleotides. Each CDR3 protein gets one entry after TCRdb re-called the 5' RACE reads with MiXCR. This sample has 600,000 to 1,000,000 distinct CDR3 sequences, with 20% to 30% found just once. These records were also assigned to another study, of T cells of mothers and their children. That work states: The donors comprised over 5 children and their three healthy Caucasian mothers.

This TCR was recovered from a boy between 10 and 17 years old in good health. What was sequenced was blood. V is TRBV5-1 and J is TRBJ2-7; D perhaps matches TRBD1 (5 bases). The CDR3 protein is CASSLEGDIYEQYF. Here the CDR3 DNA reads TGCGCCAGCAGCTTGGAAGGGGATATCTACGAGCAGTACTTC.